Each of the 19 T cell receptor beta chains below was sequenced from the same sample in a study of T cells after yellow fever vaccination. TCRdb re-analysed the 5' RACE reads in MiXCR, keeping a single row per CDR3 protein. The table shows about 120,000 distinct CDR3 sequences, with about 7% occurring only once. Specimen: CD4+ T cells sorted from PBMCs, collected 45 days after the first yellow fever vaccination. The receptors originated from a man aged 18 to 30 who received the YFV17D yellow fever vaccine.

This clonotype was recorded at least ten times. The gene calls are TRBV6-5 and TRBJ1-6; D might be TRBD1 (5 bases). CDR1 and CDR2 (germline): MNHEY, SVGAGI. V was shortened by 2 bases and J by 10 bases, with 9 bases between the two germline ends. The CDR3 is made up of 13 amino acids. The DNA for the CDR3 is TGTGCCAGCAGTTACCCAGGGCGGTCACCCCTCCACTTT. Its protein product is CASSYPGRSPLHF.

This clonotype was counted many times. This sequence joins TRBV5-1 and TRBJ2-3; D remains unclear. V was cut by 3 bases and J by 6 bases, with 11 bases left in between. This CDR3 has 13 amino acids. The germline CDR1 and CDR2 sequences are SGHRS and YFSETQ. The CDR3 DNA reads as TGCGCCAGCAGCTCGGACCTAGGTGATACGCAGTATTTT. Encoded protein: CASSSDLGDTQYF.

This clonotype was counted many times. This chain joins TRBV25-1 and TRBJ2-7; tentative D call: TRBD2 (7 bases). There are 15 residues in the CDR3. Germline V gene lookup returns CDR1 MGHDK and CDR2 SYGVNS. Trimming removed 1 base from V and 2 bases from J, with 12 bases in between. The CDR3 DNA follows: TGTGCCAGCAGTGAATCAGGCGGGGGCACCTACGAGCAGTACTTC. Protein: CASSESGGGTYEQYF.

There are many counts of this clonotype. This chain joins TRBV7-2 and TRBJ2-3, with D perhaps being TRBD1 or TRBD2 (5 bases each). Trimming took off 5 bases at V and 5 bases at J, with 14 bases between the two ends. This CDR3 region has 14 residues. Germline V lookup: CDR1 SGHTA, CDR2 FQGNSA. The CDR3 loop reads CASSEGFAGDTQYF. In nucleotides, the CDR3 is TGTGCCAGCAGCGAGGGGTTTGCCGGAGATACGCAGTATTTT.

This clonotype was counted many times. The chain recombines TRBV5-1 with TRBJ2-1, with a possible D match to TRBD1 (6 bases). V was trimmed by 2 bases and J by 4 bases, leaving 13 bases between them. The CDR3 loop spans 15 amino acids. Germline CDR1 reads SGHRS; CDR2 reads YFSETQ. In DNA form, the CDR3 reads TGCGCCAGCAGCTTTGGGCAGGGGCCTTACAATGAGCAGTTCTTC. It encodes CASSFGQGPYNEQFF.

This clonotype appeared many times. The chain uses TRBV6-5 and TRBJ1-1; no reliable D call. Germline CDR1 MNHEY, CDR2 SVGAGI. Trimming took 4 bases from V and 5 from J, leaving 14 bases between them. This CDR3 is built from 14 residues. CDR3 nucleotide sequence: TGTGCCAGCAGTTCTTTAGTCACGCGGACTGAAGCTTTCTTT. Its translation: CASSSLVTRTEAFF.

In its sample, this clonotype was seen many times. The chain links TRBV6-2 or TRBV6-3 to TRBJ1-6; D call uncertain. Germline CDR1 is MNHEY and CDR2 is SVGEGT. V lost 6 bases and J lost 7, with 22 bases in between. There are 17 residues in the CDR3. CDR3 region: CASRPSGGAGINSPLHF. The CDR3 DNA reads TGTGCCAGCAGACCGTCCGGAGGTGCCGGAATAAATTCACCCCTCCACTTT.

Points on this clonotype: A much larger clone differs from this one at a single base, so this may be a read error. CDR3 DNA sequence: TGCGCCAGCAGCTTGGCACAGGAGTCCAATGAGCAGTTCTTC. Translation: CASSLAQESNEQFF. J is TRBJ2-1 and V is TRBV5-1, with D possibly TRBD1 on 5 matching bases. Germline loops: CDR1 SGHRS, CDR2 YFSETQ. The CDR3 runs to 14 residues. V was trimmed by 0 bases and J by 6 bases, leaving 10 bases between them.

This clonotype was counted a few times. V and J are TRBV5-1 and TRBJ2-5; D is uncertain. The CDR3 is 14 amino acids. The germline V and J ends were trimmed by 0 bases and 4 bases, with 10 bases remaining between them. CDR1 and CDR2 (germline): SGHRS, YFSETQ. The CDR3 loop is CASSLAGPGETQYF. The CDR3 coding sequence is TGCGCCAGCAGCTTGGCAGGTCCGGGAGAGACCCAGTACTTC.

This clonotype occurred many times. In DNA, the CDR3 is TGCGCCAGCAGTGAGTCAGTAGCGGGGGGCCTGGAGCAGTTCTTC. It yields the protein CASSESVAGGLEQFF. This chain links TRBV10-1 with TRBJ2-1; 10 bases agree with TRBD2. V lost 0 bases to trimming and J lost 10 bases; unmatched junction nucleotides: 6. Germline CDR1 is WNHNN and CDR2 is SYGVQD (reference sequence). This CDR3 is built from 15 residues.

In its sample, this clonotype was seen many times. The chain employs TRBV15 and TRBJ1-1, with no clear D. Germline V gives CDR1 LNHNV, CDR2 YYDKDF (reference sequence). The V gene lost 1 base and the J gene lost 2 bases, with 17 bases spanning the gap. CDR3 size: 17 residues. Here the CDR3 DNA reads TGTGCCACCAGCAGAGTAGAGGGAACGCTTCTAAACACTGAAGCTTTCTTT. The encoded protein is CATSRVEGTLLNTEAFF. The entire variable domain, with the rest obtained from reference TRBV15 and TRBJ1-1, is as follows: DAMVIQNPRYQVTQFGKPVTLSCSQTLNHNVMYWYQQKSSQAPKLLFHYYDKDFNNEADTPDNFQSRRPNTSFCFLDIRSPGLGDTAMYLCATSRVEGTLLNTEAFFGQGTRLTVV.

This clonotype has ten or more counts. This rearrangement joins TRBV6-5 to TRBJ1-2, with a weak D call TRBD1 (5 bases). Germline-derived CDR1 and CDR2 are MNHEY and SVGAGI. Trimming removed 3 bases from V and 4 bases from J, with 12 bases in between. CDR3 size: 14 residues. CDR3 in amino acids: CASSYSPGTYGYTF. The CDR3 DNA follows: TGTGCCAGCAGTTATAGTCCAGGGACCTATGGCTACACCTTC.

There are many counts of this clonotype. For the CDR3, the DNA is TGCAGTGCCGCCCGAGTCGGGGGGATCAATGAGCAGTTCTTC. It encodes CSAARVGGINEQFF. V is TRBV20-1 and J is TRBJ2-1; 7 bases are shared with TRBD2. Germline V gives CDR1 DFQATT, CDR2 SNEGSKA (reference sequence). The CDR3 totals 14 residues. With V trimmed by 6 bases and J by 6 bases, 11 bases remained unmatched.

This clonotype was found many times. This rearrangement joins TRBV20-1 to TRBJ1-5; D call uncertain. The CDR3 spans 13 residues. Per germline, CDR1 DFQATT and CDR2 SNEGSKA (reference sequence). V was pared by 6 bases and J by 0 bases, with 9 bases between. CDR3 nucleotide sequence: TGCAGTGCGACGGATAATAGCAATCAGCCCCAGCATTTT. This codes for CSATDNSNQPQHF.

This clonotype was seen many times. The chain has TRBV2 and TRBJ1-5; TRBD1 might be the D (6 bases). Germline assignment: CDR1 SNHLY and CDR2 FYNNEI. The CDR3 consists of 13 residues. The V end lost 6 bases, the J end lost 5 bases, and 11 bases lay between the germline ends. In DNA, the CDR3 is TGTGCCAGCAGCCCAGACAGGTATCAGCCCCAGCATTTT. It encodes CASSPDRYQPQHF. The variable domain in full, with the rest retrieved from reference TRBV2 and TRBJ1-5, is EPEVTQTPSHQVTQMGQEVILRCVPISNHLYFYWYRQILGQKVEFLVSFYNNEISEKSEIFDDQFSVERPDGSNFTLKIRSTKLEDSAMYFCASSPDRYQPQHFGDGTRLSIL.

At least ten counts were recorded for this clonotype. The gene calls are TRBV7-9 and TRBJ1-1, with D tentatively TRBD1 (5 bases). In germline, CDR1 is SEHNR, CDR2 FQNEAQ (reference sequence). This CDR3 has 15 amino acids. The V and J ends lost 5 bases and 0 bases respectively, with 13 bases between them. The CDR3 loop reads CASSPHRSLNTEAFF. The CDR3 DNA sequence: TGTGCCAGCAGCCCCCACAGGAGTTTGAACACTGAAGCTTTCTTT.

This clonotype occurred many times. CDR3 DNA sequence: TGTGCCAGCAGCGAGACAGGGGTATTGACCGGGGAGCTGTTTTTT. It translates to CASSETGVLTGELFF. The rearrangement uses TRBV5-5 and TRBJ2-2; 8 bases fit TRBD1. The CDR3 sequence is 15 residues long. From germline, CDR1 is SGHKS and CDR2 YYEKEE (reference sequence). V was pared by 4 bases and J by 5 bases, with 7 bases of the junction left unmatched.

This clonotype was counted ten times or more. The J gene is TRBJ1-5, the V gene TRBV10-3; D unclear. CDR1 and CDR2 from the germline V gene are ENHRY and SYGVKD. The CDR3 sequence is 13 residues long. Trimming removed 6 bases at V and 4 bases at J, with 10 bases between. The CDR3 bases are TGTGCCATCAGCTCCGGGAAGAATCAGCCCCAGCATTTT. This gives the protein CAISSGKNQPQHF.

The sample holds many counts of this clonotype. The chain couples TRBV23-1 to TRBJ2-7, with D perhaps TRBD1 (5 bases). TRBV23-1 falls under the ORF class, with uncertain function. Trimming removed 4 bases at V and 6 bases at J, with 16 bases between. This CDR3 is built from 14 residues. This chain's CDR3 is CASSPGPDFSEQYV. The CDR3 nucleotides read TGCGCCAGCAGTCCAGGGCCCGACTTCTCCGAGCAGTACGTC.